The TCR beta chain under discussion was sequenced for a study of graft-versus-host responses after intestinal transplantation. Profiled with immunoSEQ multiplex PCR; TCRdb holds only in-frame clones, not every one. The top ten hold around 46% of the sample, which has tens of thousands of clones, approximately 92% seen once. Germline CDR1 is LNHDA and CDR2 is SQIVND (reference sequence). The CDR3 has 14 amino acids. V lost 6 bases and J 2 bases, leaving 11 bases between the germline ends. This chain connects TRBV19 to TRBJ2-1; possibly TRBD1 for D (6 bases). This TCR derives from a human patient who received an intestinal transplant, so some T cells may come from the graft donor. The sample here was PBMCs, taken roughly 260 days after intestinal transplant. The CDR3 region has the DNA TGTGCCAGTAGCCGGACAGTACCCTACAATGAGCAGTTCTTC. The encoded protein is CASSRTVPYNEQFF.